This T cell receptor (beta chain) is from a study of control samples from healthy donors and cancer patients. Sequencing was performed with immunoSEQ multiplex PCR; in TCRdb, only in-frame clones are kept and a portion is missing. This sample has around 130,000 clones, with 89% found just once. Unmatched junction bases numbered 13, after V lost 7 bases and J lost 4 bases. The CDR3 contains 16 residues. Per germline, CDR1 SEHNR and CDR2 FQNEAQ (reference sequence). This clonotype originated in a man aged 50 to 60 with head and neck cancer. The chain uses TRBV7-9 and TRBJ1-1; TRBD1 aligns across 9 bases. Sample: PBMCs. The CDR3 loop reads CASKPWGTGIITEAFF. The CDR3 DNA follows: TGTGCCAGCAAGCCCTGGGGGACAGGGATTATCACTGAAGCTTTCTTT.